This T cell receptor (beta chain) was retrieved from a study of shared clonotypes between healthy human individuals. The overall study: Three plates each covered CD4 naive and memory; CD8 naive two, CD8 memory one.

It was across several immunoSEQ plates that each subset's genomic DNA was evenly split. In the original analysis: ImmunoSEQ only sent back junction sequences with no quality scores, so filtering was done differently. The method was immunoSEQ multiplex PCR; TCRdb's version includes in-frame clones alone and lacks a portion of them. The DNA gave D and trimming, while V, J and clone size come from that table. The sample has 2,500,000 or so clones, under 95% seen once. V gave up 4 bases and J gave up 4 bases, with 14 bases separating them. Germline CDR1 and CDR2: SQVTM and ANQGSEA. This CDR3 is 13 amino acids long. As concerns this clone: No antigen is known for it.

General study points: Specimens sampled were limited to blood, with tissue repertoires likely differing.

The receptor was derived from a man in his late teens or twenties in good health. Some clones in this sample may be carry-over from other donors' samples. The chain carries TRBV29-1 and TRBJ2-7; tentatively, D is TRBD1 (5 bases). The specimen was naive CD4+ T cells from PBMCs. Subset given: CD45RA+ positively selected. CDR3 DNA: TGCAGCGTTGGGGGCAGGGCGCGGTACGAGCAGTACTTC. This gives the protein CSVGGRARYEQYF.